The 7 T cell receptor beta chains reported below all come from one sample, sequenced in a study of Ad26.COV2.S vaccination and SARS-CoV-2 variants. Sequenced by immunoSEQ multiplex PCR; TCRdb stores in-frame clones only, minus some. This sample has about 94,000 clones; approximately 81% occur once, and the top ten carry about 15%. Sample: peripheral blood, taken after recovery from COVID-19. Receptor source: a human donor who had recovered from COVID-19.

V is TRBV5-8 and J is TRBJ2-1; D is ambiguous. The germline V gene encodes CDR1 SGHTS and CDR2 YDEGEE. Deletions cut 3 bases from V and 8 bases from J, with 12 bases between. This CDR3 contains 13 residues. CDR3 in amino acids: CASSSTRRDEQFF. The CDR3 DNA is TGTGCCAGCAGCTCGACCCGACGGGATGAGCAGTTCTTC. The whole variable domain, remainder taken from reference TRBV5-8 and TRBJ2-1, is EAGVTQSPTHLIKTRGQQATLRCSPISGHTSVYWYQQALGLGLQFLLWYDEGEERNRGNFPPRFSGRQFPNYSSELNVNALELEDSALYLCASSSTRRDEQFFGPGTRLTVL.

The chain uses TRBV5-6 and TRBJ2-1, with 10 bases aligning to TRBD2. Germline V lookup: CDR1 SGHDT, CDR2 YYEEEE. V gave up 4 bases and J gave up 7 bases; unmatched junction bases: 11. This CDR3 spans 16 amino acids. The CDR3 sequence: CASSSESGRAWNEQFF. CDR3 DNA: TGTGCCAGCAGCAGTGAAAGCGGGAGGGCCTGGAATGAGCAGTTCTTC.

The chain employs TRBV6-2 or TRBV6-3 and TRBJ2-7; no reliable D call. Germline CDR1 MNHEY, CDR2 SVGEGT. Trimming stripped 6 bases from V and 5 bases from J, with 8 bases between. The CDR3 is 11 residues long. The CDR3 spells CASSPNHEQYF. The CDR3 DNA is TGTGCCAGCAGCCCGAACCACGAGCAGTACTTC.

The rearrangement joins TRBV20-1 to TRBJ1-4; D gene ambiguous. The length of the CDR3 is 11 residues. Germline V gene sequence: CDR1 DFQATT, CDR2 SNEGSKA (reference sequence). V lost 3 bases and J lost 16, with 15 bases in between. CDR3 protein: CSASGPINPFF. Here the CDR3 DNA reads TGCAGTGCTAGCGGGCCAATAAATCCGTTTTTT.

V gene TRBV12-2 combines with J gene TRBJ2-2; TRBD2 was called by the table and not checked on the DNA. TRBV12-2 is a pseudogene segment. The CDR3 sequence is 17 residues long. CDR3 in amino acids: CASRFRENGSLTGELFF. The CDR3 bases are TGTGCAAGTCGCTTCAGGGAAAACGGGAGTCTTACCGGGGAGCTGTTTTTT.

V usage is TRBV11-3 and J usage is TRBJ1-2, with a weak D call TRBD1 (6 bases). V shed 5 bases and J shed 5 bases, with 18 bases lying between them. The CDR3 has 15 amino acids. From germline, CDR1 is SGHNT and CDR2 YENEEA. The CDR3 region has the DNA TGTGCCAGCAGCCTATCCGGGGGGCCTTCTTATGGCTACACCTTC. The encoded protein is CASSLSGGPSYGYTF.

This clone turned up a few times. The V gene is TRBV10-1, the J gene TRBJ2-3, with 7 positions matching TRBD2. The CDR3 is 13 residues long. CDR1 WNHNN and CDR2 SYGVQD come from the germline V gene (reference sequence). J was trimmed by 6 bases and V by 4 bases; bases with no gene match: 4. The DNA of the CDR3 is TGCGCCAGCAGTGGGGCGGGAGCCGATACGCAGTATTTT. As protein: CASSGAGADTQYF.